This T cell receptor beta chain was sequenced in a study of cytomegalovirus exposure and HLA in healthy donors. General study results and limits: In an earlier analysis, about 87% or about 30%: the productive usage of most TCR beta V segments.

Comment on this clone: Its antigen is undetermined.

Primers for the PCR totalled 60 Vbeta and 13 Jbeta. Clones were read by immunoSEQ multiplex PCR, and TCRdb kept only the in-frame ones, dropping some. The sample contains roughly 150,000 clones, roughly 87% of which appear only once. This sequence originates from a man aged 25 to 40 in good health and CMV-seropositive. The sample consisted of PBMCs.

The CDR3 DNA sequence: TGTGCCAGCAGCAAGGCGGGGGAACTAGCGGGAGAAGAGACCCAGTACTTC. It translates to CASSKAGELAGEETQYF. This chain joins TRBV6-4 and TRBJ2-5, with TRBD2 matching 11 bases. This CDR3 contains 17 residues. Germline trimming cut 6 bases from V and 3 bases from J; bases unmatched to any gene: 12. CDR1 is MRHNA, CDR2 SNTAGT, per germline.